Sequencing of this T cell receptor (beta chain) was carried out in a study of monozygotic twins with inflammatory bowel disease. Study-level points and caveats: For IBD patients, clonotypes shared with others were fewer than for healthy twins, especially with disease activity.

Researchers collected approximately 2.7 ml of blood per donor. With regard to this clonotype: Its antigen is not identified.

The CDR3 totals 14 residues. From germline, CDR1 is SGHDT and CDR2 YYEEEE. Reanalyzing the 5' RACE reads, TCRdb keeps one entry per CDR3 protein, without DNA. The specimen's table records more than 300,000 distinct CDR3 sequences. Sequenced sample: blood. J is TRBJ2-1 and V is TRBV5-6; TCRdb's D call of TRBD1 is untestable without DNA. The receptor was isolated from a human donor with ulcerative colitis or Crohn's disease, or a healthy co-twin of an affected twin (not recorded which). CDR3 amino acids: CASSLTLGGNEQFF.